A single sample is the source of the 30 T cell receptor beta chains below, sequenced in a study of beta chain features in type 1 diabetes (dated 2018 in TCRdb). Libraries were prepared through the immunoSEQ multiplex PCR assay. The High Capacity cDNA Reverse Transcription Kit was used to reverse transcribe all of the isolated RNA, meaning that expressed TCRB transcripts were what got sequenced. The immuneACCESS repertoire file appears here via TCRdb, limited to in-frame rearrangements. These files lack a portion of the clones; in checked studies, under half of the deficit traces to unresolved V genes, and the cause of the others is not known. The sample table shows around 250,000 clones, and approximately 14% are seen once. Of the sample, around 0.025% is held by the ten largest clones. The sequenced sample consisted of naive CD4+ T cells from blood. This sample's cell subset or site label indicates: true naive CD4+ T cells. The receptors originated from a woman aged 40-49 years in good health.

This CDR3 reads CASSFRGGLETQYF. For the CDR3, the DNA is TGCGCCAGCAGCTTCCGGGGGGGCCTAGAGACCCAGTACTTC. The chain is built from TRBV5-1 and TRBJ2-5, with 8 bases that match TRBD2. Germline V gives CDR1 SGHRS, CDR2 YFSETQ. V gave up 2 bases and J gave up 4 bases; unmatched junction bases: 4. The CDR3 totals 14 residues.

V usage is TRBV6-1 and J usage is TRBJ1-2; possible D gene TRBD1, 5 bases. Germline V gene data show CDR1 as MNHNS and CDR2 as SASEGT. V lost 3 bases and J lost 4, with 12 bases in between. This CDR3 region has 14 residues. The chain's CDR3 is CASSEGLTPYGYTF. The CDR3 nucleotides read TGTGCCAGCAGTGAGGGACTAACGCCCTATGGCTACACCTTC.

CDR3 sequence: CASSPGARVGTEAFF. Written as DNA, the CDR3 is TGCGCCAGCAGCCCGGGAGCGAGGGTGGGTACTGAAGCTTTCTTT. The chain has TRBV4-1 and TRBJ1-1; D gene unclear. Germline CDR1 reads MGHRA; CDR2 reads YSYEKL. This CDR3 has 15 residues. Trimming cost V 4 bases and J 5 bases, with 17 bases left between them.

This sequence joins TRBV4-1 and TRBJ1-1; 7 nucleotides align to TRBD1. J gave up 0 bases and V 6 bases, and 13 bases lay outside the gene matches. The germline gives CDR1 MGHRA, CDR2 YSYEKL. The CDR3 extends over 17 amino acids. The CDR3 reads CASSQRRGLPMNTEAFF. The CDR3 nucleotides are TGCGCCAGCAGTCAGCGGAGGGGGCTGCCAATGAACACTGAAGCTTTCTTT.

V gene TRBV4-3 combines with J gene TRBJ2-4; the match to TRBD1 covers 9 bases. The V gene end was trimmed by 0 bases and the J gene end by 7 bases; junction bases not matched to a gene: 7. CDR1 is LGHNA and CDR2 is YSLEER in the germline V gene. There are 16 residues in the CDR3. In DNA, the CDR3 is TGCGCCAGCAGCCAAGAGGGGGGACAGGGTAACAACATTCAGTACTTC. Protein sequence: CASSQEGGQGNNIQYF.

In its sample, this clone was seen a few times. The chain employs TRBV7-9 and TRBJ1-6, with no clear D. Per the germline V gene, CDR1 is SEHNR and CDR2 is FQNEAQ (reference sequence). V was pared by 5 bases and J by 10 bases, with 18 bases between. CDR3 length equals 15 residues. CDR3 in DNA: TGTGCCAGCAGCCCCCGGGATTTGACGGTATCACCCCTCCACTTT. This encodes CASSPRDLTVSPLHF.

The V gene is TRBV4-1, the J gene TRBJ2-7; no definite D call. The CDR3 loop spans 14 amino acids. The V gene lost 2 bases and the J gene lost 0 bases, with 8 bases spanning the gap. Germline CDR1 MGHRA, CDR2 YSYEKL. The DNA for the CDR3 is TGCGCCAGCAGCCAACCTACCCGCTCCTACGAGCAGTACTTC. It is translated as CASSQPTRSYEQYF.

The chain employs TRBV2 and TRBJ1-5; 11 nucleotides agree with TRBD1. The CDR3 consists of 15 residues. The V gene's germline CDR1 is SNHLY and CDR2 FYNNEI. The V segment lost 8 bases and the J segment 3 bases; nucleotides outside the gene matches: 6. This chain's CDR3 is CASRDRGGINQPQHF. The CDR3 bases are TGTGCCAGCCGGGACAGGGGGGGAATCAATCAGCCCCAGCATTTT.

The rearrangement joins TRBV5-6 to TRBJ2-6, with no clear D. From germline, CDR1 is SGHDT and CDR2 YYEEEE. The CDR3 runs to 16 residues. V shed 5 bases and J shed 2 bases, with 14 bases lying between them. In DNA, the CDR3 is TGTGCCAGCAGGAGGCTCCGGCTTACTGGGGCCAACGTCCTGACTTTC. It codes for CASRRLRLTGANVLTF.

This clone was recorded a few times. This chain connects TRBV19 to TRBJ2-3; D gene ambiguous. Germline V gene data show CDR1 as LNHDA and CDR2 as SQIVND (reference sequence). CDR3 length equals 14 residues. Trimming took 3 bases from V and 2 from J, leaving 9 bases between them. The CDR3 bases are TGTGCCAGTAGTATCACCAGGAACACAGATACGCAGTATTTT. Its translation is CASSITRNTDTQYF.

V gene TRBV5-4 combines with J gene TRBJ2-7; D gene ambiguous. Germline CDR1 SGHNT, CDR2 YYREEE (reference sequence). V lost 0 bases, J lost 2 bases, and 6 bases lay in between. The CDR3 consists of 13 residues. The CDR3 DNA follows: TGTGCCAGCAGCTTGGAAACAGCCTACGAGCAGTACTTC. Its translation: CASSLETAYEQYF. Full variable domain (remainder filled in from reference TRBV5-4 and TRBJ2-7): ETGVTQSPTHLIKTRGQQVTLRCSSQSGHNTVSWYQQALGQGPQFIFQYYREEENGRGNFPPRFSGLQFPNYSSELNVNALELDDSALYLCASSLETAYEQYFGPGTRLTVT.

This clone was counted only a few times. The V and J genes are TRBV18 and TRBJ2-7; D may be TRBD2 (6 bases). Germline V lookup: CDR1 KGHSH, CDR2 LQKENI. The CDR3 covers 15 residues. V was cut by 6 bases and J by 0 bases, with 15 bases left in between. The CDR3, as DNA: TGTGCCAGCTCCCCAGCGGGCCAAAGCTCCTACGAGCAGTACTTC. It specifies CASSPAGQSSYEQYF.

This rearrangement joins TRBV28 to TRBJ1-2; D perhaps matches TRBD1 (6 bases). CDR1 and CDR2 from the germline V gene are MDHEN and SYDVKM. CDR3 length: 14 residues. The V and J ends lost 4 bases and 7 bases respectively, with 16 bases between them. CDR3 region: CASSSPGGAGGYTF. For the CDR3, the DNA is TGTGCCAGCAGTTCCCCGGGGGGCGCAGGTGGCTACACCTTC.

The gene calls are TRBV7-6 and TRBJ2-1; 7 nucleotides agree with TRBD1. CDR1 and CDR2 (germline): SGHVS, FNYEAQ. CDR3 length: 16 residues. V shed 4 bases, J shed 4 bases, and the junction held 10 bases outside the gene matches. The CDR3 spells CASSSQGFPLYNEQFF. The CDR3 nucleotides are TGTGCCAGCAGCTCACAGGGGTTCCCCCTATACAATGAGCAGTTCTTC.

This clone has a handful of counts. This chain uses TRBV5-1 with TRBJ2-3; D may be TRBD2 (7 bases). The germline V gene has CDR1 SGHRS and CDR2 YFSETQ. This CDR3 region has 14 residues. Trimming shortened V by 7 bases and J by 0 bases, and 12 bases separated the two germline ends. The CDR3 nucleotides are TGCGCCAGCCAACGCGGGGGCAGCACAGATACGCAGTATTTT. It codes for CASQRGGSTDTQYF.

This rearrangement joins TRBV11-3 to TRBJ2-1; TRBD2 agrees at 9 bases. The ends lost 2 bases at V and 5 bases at J; junction bases unmatched: 7. Germline CDR1 reads SGHNT; CDR2 reads YENEEA. This CDR3 comprises 16 residues. For the CDR3, the DNA is TGTGCCAGCAGCTTATTGTCTAGCGGGGCGAACAATGAGCAGTTCTTC. This codes for CASSLLSSGANNEQFF.

This clone was recorded a few times. The chain combines TRBV25-1 with TRBJ2-5; tentatively, D is TRBD1 (6 bases). The DNA end is a closer match to TRBJ2-7, so the J assignment may be wrong. Germline V CDR1 and CDR2: MGHDK, SYGVNS. CDR3 length: 14 residues. CDR3 coding DNA: TGTGCCAGCAGACGGACAGAAAGCTCCTACGAGCAGTACTTC. It codes for CASRRTESSYEQYF.

This chain's CDR3 is CASSPPPGGSTDTQYF. In nucleotides, the CDR3 is TGTGCCAGCTCACCACCGCCTGGAGGAAGCACAGATACGCAGTATTTT. The chain has TRBV18 and TRBJ2-3; D possibly corresponds to TRBD2 (5 bases). The CDR3 spans 16 residues. Trimming took 0 bases from V and 0 from J, leaving 10 bases between them. The germline V gene encodes CDR1 KGHSH and CDR2 LQKENI.

CDR3 residues: CASSQGQGGTEAFF. CDR3 bases: TGCGCCAGCAGCCAAGGGCAGGGTGGGACTGAAGCTTTCTTT. V usage is TRBV4-3 and J usage is TRBJ1-1, with a weak D call TRBD1 (5 bases). The CDR3 loop spans 14 amino acids. Between the trimmed V and J ends, which lost 1 base and 5 bases, there was a span of 11 bases. Germline V gene data show CDR1 as LGHNA and CDR2 as YSLEER.

The V and J genes are TRBV7-9 and TRBJ2-6; TRBD2 matches at 9 bases. The germline V gene encodes CDR1 SEHNR and CDR2 FQNEAQ (reference sequence). This CDR3 spans 17 amino acids. V lost 5 bases and J lost 0; bases outside the gene matches: 5. CDR3 bases: TGTGCCAGCAGCACCGCGGGGGGGGCCTCTGGGGCCAACGTCCTGACTTTC. Its translation is CASSTAGGASGANVLTF. Full variable domain (remainder filled in from reference TRBV7-9 and TRBJ2-6): DTGVSQNPRHKITKRGQNVTFRCDPISEHNRLYWYRQTLGQGPEFLTYFQNEAQLEKSRLLSDRFSAERPKGSFSTLEIQRTEQGDSAMYLCASSTAGGASGANVLTFGAGSRLTVL.

This rearrangement joins TRBV7-9 to TRBJ1-2, with 8 bases identical to TRBD1. The junction had 8 bases not matched to a gene; V was cut back by 8 bases and J by 9 bases. The CDR3 consists of 12 residues. Germline V gives CDR1 SEHNR, CDR2 FQNEAQ (reference sequence). CDR3 in DNA: TGTGCCAGCGTACAGGGGGAGAAGAGCTACACCTTC. It codes for CASVQGEKSYTF.

This clone has more than one count but fewer than ten. In DNA, the CDR3 is TGCGCCAGCAGCTTGGGCAGTATCCAAGAGACCCAGTACTTC. This sequence encodes CASSLGSIQETQYF. V usage is TRBV5-1 and J usage is TRBJ2-5; no clear D. This CDR3 contains 14 residues. The V end was cut by 0 bases, the J end by 1 base, with 7 bases between. Germline V lookup: CDR1 SGHRS, CDR2 YFSETQ. Full variable domain (remainder filled in from reference TRBV5-1 and TRBJ2-5): KAGVTQTPRYLIKTRGQQVTLSCSPISGHRSVSWYQQTPGQGLQFLFEYFSETQRNKGNFPGRFSGRQFSNSRSEMNVSTLELGDSALYLCASSLGSIQETQYFGPGTRLLVL.

This clone has just a few counts. The chain has TRBV15 and TRBJ2-3; D unclear. Trimming left V 3 bases short and J 6 bases short, with 10 bases between. Germline CDR1 reads LNHNV; CDR2 reads YYDKDF (reference sequence). The CDR3 has 13 residues. The chain's CDR3 is CATSREPGDTQYF. The CDR3, as DNA: TGTGCCACCAGCAGGGAACCCGGGGATACGCAGTATTTT.

There are a few counts of this clone. J is TRBJ1-6 and V is TRBV6-1; D perhaps matches TRBD1 (5 bases). With 8 bases removed from V and 6 bases from J, the gap between germline ends came to 14 bases. This CDR3 is 14 amino acids long. The V gene's germline CDR1 is MNHNS and CDR2 SASEGT. The chain's CDR3 is CASAIRGINSPLHF. The CDR3 coding sequence is TGTGCCAGCGCGATTCGGGGGATTAATTCACCCCTCCACTTT.

This clone was seen only a few times. This CDR3 reads CASSLGHSVSGQETQYF. For the CDR3, the DNA is TGTGCCAGCAGCTTGGGACACTCCGTATCGGGCCAAGAGACCCAGTACTTC. The rearrangement uses TRBV13 and TRBJ2-5; possibly TRBD1 for D (6 bases). The V end was cut by 3 bases, the J end by 1 base, with 18 bases between. This CDR3 region has 17 residues. Germline-derived CDR1 and CDR2 are PRHDT and FYEKMQ (reference sequence).

This clone has more than one count but fewer than ten. J is TRBJ2-3 and V is TRBV20-1; TRBD2 is a possible D gene (6 bases). Germline loops: CDR1 DFQATT, CDR2 SNEGSKA (reference sequence). This CDR3 is 11 amino acids long. Here the CDR3 reads CSANRGDTQYF. The CDR3 DNA is TGCAGCGCAAACCGGGGGGATACGCAGTATTTT.

The chain joins TRBV5-4 to TRBJ2-1; D ambiguous. From germline, CDR1 is SGHNT and CDR2 YYREEE (reference sequence). The CDR3 has 15 residues. V lost 3 bases and J 3 bases, leaving 13 bases between the germline ends. The CDR3 reads CASSYPPSHYNEQFF. CDR3 DNA: TGTGCCAGCAGCTACCCTCCCAGTCACTACAATGAGCAGTTCTTC.

This clone was counted only a few times. The chain is built from TRBV14 and TRBJ2-1; tentatively, D is TRBD2 (5 bases). The germline gives CDR1 SGHDN, CDR2 FVKESK. The CDR3 spans 14 residues. The V and J ends lost 4 bases and 0 bases respectively, with 7 bases between them. The CDR3 is CASSPGSSYNEQFF. The CDR3 DNA is TGTGCCAGCAGCCCGGGGAGCTCCTACAATGAGCAGTTCTTC.

This clone has a handful of counts. V usage is TRBV2 and J usage is TRBJ2-5; the match to TRBD1 covers 8 bases. The CDR3 is 14 residues long. The germline V gene encodes CDR1 SNHLY and CDR2 FYNNEI. The V and J ends lost 5 bases and 5 bases, in that order; junction bases with no gene match: 7. As DNA, the CDR3 is TGTGCCAGCAGTAGGCCAGGGGGCGCGGAGACCCAGTACTTC. Amino acids: CASSRPGGAETQYF.

The genes are TRBV2 and TRBJ2-3; TRBD2 matches at 10 bases. The germline V gene has CDR1 SNHLY and CDR2 FYNNEI. V shed 6 bases and J 0 bases; nucleotides not matched to a gene: 6. The CDR3 consists of 16 residues. The CDR3 sequence is CASRRLAGSSTDTQYF. CDR3 coding DNA: TGTGCCAGCAGGCGACTAGCGGGCTCTAGCACAGATACGCAGTATTTT.